This is a list of T cell receptor beta chains from one sample in a study of neurological immune-mediated disorders. Using its own MiXCR run on the 5' RACE reads, TCRdb lists one record per CDR3 protein. The table records some 48,000 distinct CDR3 sequences, roughly 21% of them present only once. The sample taken for sequencing was PBMCs. These receptor sequences come from a man in his 60s with HTLV-1-associated myelopathy (HAM/TSP). CDR3s include the opening cysteine and the closing phenylalanine or tryptophan. D genes are given only for firm matches. Clone size appears in some rows only: once, few, many, or a class for an expanded clone.

CDR3nt: TGCGCCAGCAGCTTGAATCAGCGGGAGGGGAGTACCGGGGAGCCGTTTTTT; CDR3aa: CASSLNQREGSTGEPFF; v_gene: TRBV5-1; abundance: -; j_gene: TRBJ2-2; len: 17; d_gene: TRBD2
CDR3nt: TGTGCCAGCAGGGTCGTAGGGCAGGGGGATGAAGCTTTCTTT; CDR3aa: CASRVVGQGDEAFF; v_gene: TRBV7-9; abundance: few; j_gene: TRBJ1-1; len: 14; d_gene: TRBD1
CDR3nt: TGTGCCAGCACCTGGACTTTCTACGAGCAGTACTTC; CDR3aa: CASTWTFYEQYF; v_gene: TRBV12-3/TRBV12-4; abundance: once; j_gene: TRBJ2-7; len: 12; d_gene: -
CDR3nt: TGCGCCAGCAGCTTGCCGGGGATCTACAATGAGCAGTTCTTC; CDR3aa: CASSLPGIYNEQFF; v_gene: TRBV5-1; abundance: many; j_gene: TRBJ2-1; len: 14; d_gene: -
CDR3nt: TGCAGTAACTCTGGTTCTCTAGCCAAAAACATTCAGTACTTC; CDR3aa: CSNSGSLAKNIQYF; v_gene: TRBV20-1; abundance: many; j_gene: TRBJ2-4; len: 14; d_gene: -
CDR3nt: TGTGCCAGCAAACCAGGGAACCGGTATTCACCCCTCCACTTT; CDR3aa: CASKPGNRYSPLHF; v_gene: TRBV6-1; abundance: many; j_gene: TRBJ1-6; len: 14; d_gene: -
CDR3nt: TGCGCCAGCAGCCAAGAGGGGAGGATAGCGGGATCCCACAATGAGCAGTTCTTC; CDR3aa: CASSQEGRIAGSHNEQFF; v_gene: TRBV4-1; abundance: many; j_gene: TRBJ2-1; len: 18; d_gene: TRBD2
CDR3nt: TGCAGTGCTGGGACTAGCGGATTTCCTCGGGAGCAGTACTTC; CDR3aa: CSAGTSGFPREQYF; v_gene: TRBV20-1; abundance: many; j_gene: TRBJ2-7; len: 14; d_gene: TRBD2
CDR3nt: TGTGCCAGCAGTTATTCCGGGACAGGGGATCGCGGCTACGAGCAGTACTTC; CDR3aa: CASSYSGTGDRGYEQYF; v_gene: TRBV6-5; abundance: many; j_gene: TRBJ2-7; len: 17; d_gene: TRBD1
CDR3nt: TGTGCCAGTAGGGCCCCGACAGGGAATGGCTACACCTTC; CDR3aa: CASRAPTGNGYTF; v_gene: TRBV19; abundance: many; j_gene: TRBJ1-2; len: 13; d_gene: TRBD1
CDR3nt: TGTGCCAGCAGTTTTGGCGGGAGGTCCCCCGCCTACGAGCAGTACTTC; CDR3aa: CASSFGGRSPAYEQYF; v_gene: TRBV28; abundance: many; j_gene: TRBJ2-7; len: 16; d_gene: TRBD2
CDR3nt: TGTGCCAGCAGCTTGGCCCTGGGACAGGAGGGAGTGCAGTACTTC; CDR3aa: CASSLALGQEGVQYF; v_gene: TRBV5-5; abundance: -; j_gene: TRBJ2-7; len: 15; d_gene: TRBD1